This T cell receptor (beta chain) was obtained from a study of Graves' ophthalmopathy and Graves' hyperthyroidism. V was pared by 0 bases and J by 5 bases, with 4 bases of the junction left unmatched. This CDR3 is built from 15 residues. In its sample, this clonotype was seen once. Scientists amplified the TCR beta CDR3 regions from RNA transcripts. First-round RT-PCR used HTBI primers; second-round multiplex PCR followed. TCRdb itself ran the multiplex PCR reads through MiXCR, one entry per CDR3 protein. The sample lists 150,000 to 200,000 distinct CDR3 sequences, roughly two fifths occurring once. Sample: peripheral blood. The TCR originated in a man in his thirties or forties with Graves' ophthalmopathy. The chain links TRBV12-3 or TRBV12-4 to TRBJ2-5; 9 bases align to TRBD1. The CDR3, as DNA: TGTGCCAGCAGTTTAGCGGGACAGGGAGGGGAGACCCAGTACTTC. Protein sequence: CASSLAGQGGETQYF.